Listed here is a single TCR beta chain. These data are taken from a study of T-cell reconstitution after alpha-beta-depleted transplantation in children. Per the germline V gene, CDR1 is MGHDK and CDR2 is SYGVNS. Trimming left V 4 bases short and J 1 base short, with 10 bases between. The CDR3 is 14 amino acids. Unique molecular identifiers were used to barcode this TCRbeta library. Each CDR3 protein gets one entry after TCRdb re-called the PCR reads with MiXCR. The data contain some 500,000 distinct CDR3 sequences, approximately 20% of them singletons. The sequence was collected from a human donor who donated a stem cell graft to a child with acute lymphoblastic leukemia. The sequencing used PBMCs from the stem cell graft donor, collected from the stem cell graft. The chain couples TRBV25-1 to TRBJ2-5; D gene ambiguous. The DNA for the CDR3 is TGTGCCAGCAGTGGGCGTGCCTTCCAAGAGACCCAGTACTTC. Translating it yields CASSGRAFQETQYF.